The rows below give T cell receptor beta chains drawn from one sample of a study of control samples from healthy donors and cancer patients. Profiled with immunoSEQ multiplex PCR; TCRdb holds only in-frame clones, not every one. This repertoire shows some 170,000 clones, about 94% found once; its top ten account for 13% to 15%. The sequenced material came from PBMCs. The receptor source for this set is a man aged 55-75 years with colorectal cancer. The CDR3 runs from the conserved cysteine through the conserved F or W. Only some rows state a clone size, as once, few, many or a class for expanded clones.

NA | TRBJ2-1 | TRBV7-2 | CASSFRGGSYNEQFF
NA | TRBJ2-2 | TRBV19 | CASTSGGARTGELFF
once | TRBJ2-5 | TRBV10-1 | CASSESRRIQETQYF
NA | TRBJ1-4 | TRBV10-3 | CAISGSRQGATNEKLFF
NA | TRBJ2-2 | TRBV30 | CAWSATVRREGFF
NA | TRBJ1-1 | TRBV30 | CAWSVQGMNTEAFF
NA | TRBJ1-3 | TRBV5-8 | CASSLGTGLGNTIYF
NA | TRBJ1-2 | TRBV11-1 | CASSNSGTGGYGYTF
NA | TRBJ1-2 | TRBV20-1 | CSARGLASWTF
NA | TRBJ1-2 | TRBV6-1 | CASSEGAAGAGYGYTF
NA | TRBJ2-7 | TRBV10-2 | CASSVASYRGRTYEQYF
NA | TRBJ2-5 | TRBV2 | CASSTRGVETQYF
NA | TRBJ1-1 | TRBV10-2 | CASSRPGQGYTEAFF
NA | TRBJ2-1 | TRBV7-6 | CASSLQQGARSYNEQFF
NA | TRBJ2-5 | TRBV6-2/TRBV6-3 | CASSYYYRGGQETQYF
NA | TRBJ2-7 | TRBV9 | CASSVGGDYEQYF
once | TRBJ2-5 | TRBV4-2 | CASSPVSTGSSQETQYF
NA | TRBJ2-1 | TRBV4-1 | CASSPGTNEQFF
once | TRBJ2-7 | TRBV21-1 | CASTGSGRAYEQYF
NA | TRBJ1-3 | TRBV5-6 | CASSLRRLSGGNTIYF
NA | TRBJ2-7 | TRBV5-1 | CASSLEAGGKYEQYF
NA | TRBJ1-1 | TRBV3-1/TRBV3-2 | CASSQLTTGRGTEAFF
NA | TRBJ1-1 | TRBV6-5 | CASKGKRDLNTEAFF
NA | TRBJ1-5 | TRBV10-2 | CASSGTGYQPQHF
NA | TRBJ1-3 | TRBV28 | CASSFGFPGTGRDTIYF
NA | TRBJ2-1 | TRBV6-5 | CASSYGTSGGSEQFF
NA | TRBJ2-7 | TRBV25-1 | CASSARQSPYEQYF
NA | TRBJ2-7 | TRBV12-3/TRBV12-4 | CASSPGHPYEQYF
NA | TRBJ2-7 | TRBV5-5 | CASSTGLAGGSPYEQYF
NA | TRBJ2-7 | TRBV20-1 | CSASALSYGEQYF
NA | TRBJ2-7 | TRBV28 | CASTSGGPNEQYF
few | TRBJ2-2 | TRBV7-8 | CASSRGLGMAGELFF
NA | TRBJ2-5 | TRBV6-1 | CASTLRAPEGETQYF
NA | TRBJ1-2 | TRBV3-1/TRBV3-2 | CASSQAGNGYTF
NA | TRBJ2-7 | TRBV7-2 | CASSFGTSATYEQYF
NA | TRBJ1-1 | TRBV25-1 | CASSGSGGTEAFF
NA | TRBJ1-5 | TRBV6-2/TRBV6-3 | CASSPPRDGRPYQPQHF
NA | TRBJ1-4 | TRBV19 | CANSKERWKEEKLFF
NA | TRBJ2-5 | TRBV7-2 | CASSSQGAGETQYF
NA | TRBJ2-5 | TRBV11-2 | CASSSQETQYF
NA | TRBJ1-1 | TRBV6-6 | CASTTQGGTEAFF
NA | TRBJ1-2 | TRBV30 | CAWSNQPNRVKGYTF
NA | TRBJ2-5 | TRBV5-1 | CASSLDASRGEETQYF
NA | TRBJ1-2 | TRBV25-1 | CASSGPGYGYTF
NA | TRBJ1-2 | TRBV6-5 | CASSYSIGQGRYGYTF
NA | TRBJ1-6 | TRBV5-4 | CASSLGAQGAWSPLHF
NA | TRBJ2-1 | TRBV5-1 | CASSDRDSKGPYNEQFF
NA | TRBJ2-4 | TRBV6-2/TRBV6-3 | CASSRLDRGNIQYF
once | TRBJ1-5 | TRBV19 | CVPPPRGRGGNQPQHF
NA | TRBJ1-2 | TRBV9 | CASSPPPGRNYGYTF
once | TRBJ1-2 | TRBV28 | CASLAPGGTRDYGYTF
NA | TRBJ1-4 | TRBV4-3 | CASSQVAGRKEKLFF
NA | TRBJ1-2 | TRBV12-3/TRBV12-4 | CASSLGKGYTF
NA | TRBJ1-1 | TRBV24-1 | CATSAPGPNTEAFF
NA | TRBJ2-7 | TRBV10-2 | CASSSGTTAPLEQYF